Presented here are 16 T cell receptor beta chains from one specimen sequenced in a study of T cell responses to AZD1222 COVID-19 vaccine (dated by TCRdb to 2020 to 2022). The label giving this sample's time point can be read as: baseline before first vaccination. Libraries were prepared through the immunoSEQ multiplex PCR assay. TCRdb holds this immuneACCESS table with in-frame rearrangements only. Some clones are missing; in checked studies, unresolved V genes explain under half, and the rest has no known cause. A total of about 100,000 clones appear in this sample, more than 70% of them only once. More than 15% of the sample is taken by the ten largest. The sequencing used peripheral blood, collected on day 0 of AZD1222 vaccination. The receptor source for this set is an adult in good health.

This chain uses TRBV6-2 or TRBV6-3 with TRBJ1-5; D uncertain. Trimming left V 1 base short and J 9 bases short, with 13 bases between. Germline CDR1 reads MNHEY; CDR2 reads SVGEGT. CDR3 length equals 14 residues. The CDR3: CASSYLQGLGPQHF. In DNA, the CDR3 is TGTGCCAGCAGTTACTTACAAGGCCTCGGGCCCCAGCATTTT.

Here the CDR3 reads CASSLADTEQYV. In nucleotides, the CDR3 is TGTGCCAGCAGCTTAGCCGACACTGAGCAGTACGTC. The chain recombines TRBV7-8 with TRBJ2-7; D gene ambiguous. The CDR3 runs to 12 residues. The V end was cut by 0 bases, the J end by 7 bases, with 7 bases between. The germline CDR1 and CDR2 sequences are SGHVS and FQNEAQ.

V is TRBV18 and J is TRBJ2-3, with no clear D. Germline values: CDR1 KGHSH, CDR2 LQKENI. The CDR3 loop spans 12 amino acids. Trimming took 0 bases from V and 6 from J, leaving 4 bases between them. This chain's CDR3 is CASSPPGDTQYF. CDR3 bases: TGTGCCAGCTCACCACCGGGGGATACGCAGTATTTT.

This rearrangement joins TRBV6-5 to TRBJ2-3, with a weak D call TRBD2 (6 bases). The CDR3 is made up of 15 amino acids. Germline V gene sequence: CDR1 MNHEY, CDR2 SVGAGI. V shed 5 bases and J shed 5 bases, with 17 bases lying between them. CDR3 sequence reads: CASSLGGGRQDTQYF. CDR3 DNA sequence: TGTGCCAGCAGTCTTGGTGGGGGGAGGCAAGATACGCAGTATTTT.

This clone was seen a few times. The chain recombines TRBV5-4 with TRBJ2-1, with D tentatively TRBD1 or TRBD2 (5 bases each). There are 13 residues in the CDR3. The V and J ends lost 10 bases and 9 bases respectively, with 20 bases between them. Germline CDR1 is SGHNT and CDR2 is YYREEE (reference sequence). The CDR3 sequence is CAHGAGSRIEQFF. The CDR3 bases are TGTGCCCACGGGGCAGGGAGTCGAATTGAGCAGTTCTTC.

The chain uses TRBV27 and TRBJ2-1; TRBD2 agrees at 7 bases. Losses at the gene ends were 5 bases for V and 7 bases for J; bases not matched to a gene: 11. Germline CDR1 MNHEY, CDR2 SMNVEV (reference sequence). This CDR3 region has 15 residues. This chain's CDR3 is CASSPAWGLPNEQFF. Here the CDR3 DNA reads TGTGCCAGCAGTCCGGCATGGGGACTACCAAATGAGCAGTTCTTC.

This clone has only a few counts. This sequence joins TRBV18 and TRBJ1-1, with no clear D. V was pared by 5 bases and J by 1 base, with 8 bases between. The CDR3 has 13 amino acids. Germline CDR1 and CDR2: KGHSH and LQKENI. CDR3 coding DNA: TGTGCCAGCTCAGCCGACCAGAACACTGAAGCTTTCTTT. Encoded protein: CASSADQNTEAFF. The variable domain in full, completed from reference TRBV18 and TRBJ1-1, reads NAGVMQNPRHLVRRRGQEARLRCSPMKGHSHVYWYRQLPEEGLKFMVYLQKENIIDESGMPKERFSAEFPKEGPSILRIQQVVRGDSAAYFCASSADQNTEAFFGQGTRLTVV.

The J gene is TRBJ1-3, the V gene TRBV19; D remains unclear. There are 13 residues in the CDR3. Germline V gene data show CDR1 as LNHDA and CDR2 as SQIVND (reference sequence). The ends were cut back, 5 bases at V and 3 bases at J, with 8 bases in the middle. The CDR3 is CASSEGFGNTIYF. The DNA of the CDR3 is TGTGCCAGTAGTGAGGGTTTTGGAAACACCATATATTTT.

This chain uses TRBV7-2 with TRBJ2-5; D remains unclear. The V gene lost 4 bases and the J gene lost 5 bases, with 11 bases spanning the gap. The CDR3 spans 13 residues. Germline CDR1 and CDR2: SGHTA and FQGNSA. The CDR3, as DNA: TGTGCCAGCAGCTCGCGTAGTAGTGAGACCCAGTACTTC. Protein sequence: CASSSRSSETQYF.

V gene TRBV6-5 combines with J gene TRBJ1-1; D is undetermined. This CDR3 spans 14 amino acids. The germline gives CDR1 MNHEY, CDR2 SVGAGI. The germline V and J ends were trimmed by 0 bases and 7 bases, with 12 bases remaining between them. The CDR3 loop reads CASSYSHGSSEAFF. The CDR3 DNA reads as TGTGCCAGCAGTTACTCGCATGGATCAAGTGAAGCTTTCTTT.

The V gene is TRBV28, the J gene TRBJ2-1, with 8 bases identical to TRBD2. Losses at the gene ends were 6 bases for V and 4 bases for J; bases not matched to a gene: 8. This CDR3 region has 15 residues. The germline V gene has CDR1 MDHEN and CDR2 SYDVKM. The CDR3 nucleotides read TGTGCCAGCAGGGACCCGGGGGGGCGATACAATGAGCAGTTCTTC. This gives the protein CASRDPGGRYNEQFF.

This chain uses TRBV28 with TRBJ1-6, with D maybe TRBD1 (5 bases). Germline V CDR1 and CDR2: MDHEN, SYDVKM. V was pared by 5 bases and J by 4 bases, with 6 bases between. CDR3 length equals 13 residues. The CDR3 DNA sequence: TGTGCCAGCAGTAGGACATATAATTCACCCCTCCACTTT. Its protein is CASSRTYNSPLHF.

V gene TRBV11-3 combines with J gene TRBJ2-5, with D possibly TRBD2 on 6 matching bases. Germline V gene sequence: CDR1 SGHNT, CDR2 YENEEA. The CDR3 spans 14 residues. The V end was cut by 5 bases, the J end by 0 bases, with 10 bases between. In DNA, the CDR3 is TGTGCCAGCAGCCACCGGGACTACCAAGAGACCCAGTACTTC. This sequence encodes CASSHRDYQETQYF.

This clone appeared once. This chain links TRBV4-1 with TRBJ1-4, with D unresolved. V lost 1 base to trimming and J lost 6 bases, with 12 bases between them. The germline V gene has CDR1 MGHRA and CDR2 YSYEKL. The CDR3 consists of 15 residues. Written as DNA, the CDR3 is TGCGCCAGCAGCCAAGTTTACGACACCGATGAAAAACTGTTTTTT. This sequence encodes CASSQVYDTDEKLFF.

The chain is built from TRBV24-1 and TRBJ2-1; TRBD1 matches 9 bases. Germline CDR1 is KGHDR and CDR2 is SFDVKD. Trimming cost V 1 base and J 8 bases; bases outside gene matches: 8. The length of the CDR3 is 16 residues. Written as DNA, the CDR3 is TGTGCCACCAGTGATTTCAACAGGGGGCGAAGTGATGAGCAGTTCTTC. Amino acids: CATSDFNRGRSDEQFF.

This clone was detected a few times. The V call is TRBV29-1, the J call TRBJ1-1; 8 bases map to TRBD1. The CDR3 is 15 amino acids. Looked up from germline, CDR1 is SQVTM and CDR2 is ANQGSEA. The CDR3 coding sequence is TGCAGTGCCCGAGTCTACAGGGGGGTTAGCGAAAGAGCTTTCTTT. Translating gives CSARVYRGVSERAFF. The variable domain in full, with the rest retrieved from reference TRBV29-1 and TRBJ1-1, is SAVISQKPSRDICQRGTSLTIQCQVDSQVTMMFWYRQQPGQSLTLIATANQGSEATYESGFVIDKFPISRPNLTFSTLTVSNMSPEDSSIYLCSARVYRGVSERAFFGQGTRLTVV.